The rows below give T cell receptor beta chains drawn from one sample of a study of shared clonotypes between healthy human individuals. This table comes from immunoSEQ multiplex PCR, and its TCRdb copy is limited to in-frame clones, with some not included. The sample records some 1,900,000 clones, approximately 94% being singletons. The sequencing sample was made of naive CD8+ T cells sorted from blood. Every receptor here comes from a man aged 18-30 years in good health. Both conserved end residues are part of each CDR3. D genes are given only for firm matches.

J gene	D gene	V gene	CDR3 protein	CDR3 DNA
TRBJ2-5	NA	TRBV7-9	CASSPPGSSSGTQYF	TGTGCCAGCAGCCCGCCTGGCAGTTCCAGCGGGACCCAGTACTTC
TRBJ2-5	TRBD2	TRBV11-2	CASSPGLAGGAQETQYF	TGTGCCAGCAGCCCCGGACTAGCGGGAGGAGCCCAAGAGACCCAGTACTTC
TRBJ1-3	NA	TRBV11-3	CASSLEVLTQRDSGNTIYF	TGTGCCAGCAGCTTAGAGGTTTTAACACAGCGAGACTCTGGAAACACCATATATTTT
TRBJ2-1	TRBD1	TRBV7-9	CASSLGGQGAYNEQFF	TGTGCCAGCAGCTTAGGAGGACAGGGGGCCTACAATGAGCAGTTCTTC
TRBJ1-3	NA	TRBV27	CASSDTYSGNTIYF	TGTGCCAGCAGTGACACTTACTCTGGAAACACCATATATTTT
TRBJ2-5	TRBD2	TRBV5-4	CASSPSSGGYQETQYF	TGTGCCAGCAGCCCGTCTAGCGGGGGGTACCAAGAGACCCAGTACTTC
TRBJ2-5	NA	TRBV29-1	CSVDRGESQETQYF	TGCAGCGTTGACAGGGGGGAATCACAAGAGACCCAGTACTTC
TRBJ2-1	NA	TRBV5-6	CASSLEGIRIF	TGTGCCAGCAGCTTGGAGGGGATCAGGATCTTC
TRBJ2-3	NA	TRBV30	CAWSVWGADTQYF	TGTGCCTGGAGTGTTTGGGGAGCAGATACGCAGTATTTT
TRBJ2-5	TRBD2	TRBV4-3	CASSQELAGVEYGETQYF	TGCGCCAGCAGCCAAGAACTAGCGGGAGTTGAGTATGGGGAGACCCAGTACTTC